The clone carrying this T cell receptor (beta chain) was seen repeatedly, ten times or more. The antigen remains undetermined. The V gene's germline CDR1 is MDHEN and CDR2 SYDVKM. This CDR3 region has 15 residues. With 2 bases removed from V and 1 base from J, the gap between germline ends came to 10 bases. This record belongs to a study of CD8 T cells in ankylosing spondylitis. Study results and caveats: Researchers reportedly found disease-linked clones significantly enriched in matched ankylosing spondylitis synovial fluid. Roughly 8 highly homologous variants made up a TCR beta motif, and this motif appeared characteristic of ankylosing spondylitis blood.

With molecular barcodes, quantitative 5'-RACE was used to make the TCR beta libraries. In TCRdb, the 5' RACE reads were re-called with MiXCR into one record per CDR3 protein. The sample holds some 140,000 distinct CDR3 sequences, 7.3% seen once. The sequenced sample consisted of blood, either unsorted or a sorted T cell fraction (not recorded which). The V and J genes are TRBV28 and TRBJ2-3; D may correspond to TRBD1 or TRBD2 (6 bases each). The sequence was collected from a female donor with ankylosing spondylitis or in good health (not recorded which). The CDR3 here is CASSLGGGGTDTQYF. CDR3 sequence (DNA): TGTGCCAGCAGTTTAGGAGGGGGTGGCACAGATACGCAGTATTTT.